These 21 T cell receptor beta chains came from one sample sequenced in a study of cytomegalovirus exposure and HLA in healthy donors (dated by TCRdb to about 2017). The library was made by the immunoSEQ multiplex PCR assay. The multiplex PCR relied on a mix of 60 forward primers for TCR Vbeta segments and 13 reverse primers for TCR Jbeta segments. Entries here come from immuneACCESS through TCRdb and include only in-frame sequences with V and J called. Some clones fail to appear in such tables; in the studies checked, an unresolved V gene covers under half of the shortfall, and the cause of the remainder is unknown. The sample contains over 150,000 clones, 70% to 90% of them found a single time. In total, the top ten clones hold approximately 2.4% of the sample. The sample consisted of PBMCs. These receptors came from a male donor in good health and CMV-seronegative.

The chain uses TRBV10-2 and TRBJ1-2; no firm D call. The CDR3 length is 12 residues. Germline assignment: CDR1 WSHSY and CDR2 SAAADI. Trimming took off 7 bases at V and 5 bases at J, with 11 bases between the two ends. DNA for the CDR3: TGCGCCAGCACCGAGCCCGGGTATGGCTACACCTTC. Protein product: CASTEPGYGYTF.

This chain uses TRBV7-9 with TRBJ2-4; TRBD2 might be the D (7 bases). The CDR3 is 14 residues long. V lost 8 bases and J 6 bases, leaving 17 bases between the germline ends. The V gene's germline CDR1 is SEHNR and CDR2 FQNEAQ (reference sequence). As DNA, the CDR3 is TGTGCCAGCGCGGGGGCCAGGGGATTAAACATTCAGTACTTC. It yields the protein CASAGARGLNIQYF. Based on the CDR3 plus reference TRBV7-9 and TRBJ2-4, the full variable domain is DTGVSQNPRHKITKRGQNVTFRCDPISEHNRLYWYRQTLGQGPEFLTYFQNEAQLEKSRLLSDRFSAERPKGSFSTLEIQRTEQGDSAMYLCASAGARGLNIQYFGAGTRLSVL.

The V gene is TRBV29-1, the J gene TRBJ2-5, with TRBD1 matching over 8 bases. CDR1 and CDR2 (germline): SQVTM, ANQGSEA. This CDR3 comprises 12 residues. V shed 5 bases, J shed 4 bases, and the junction held 3 bases outside the gene matches. The CDR3 coding sequence is TGCAGCGTTAAAACAGGGGGAGAGACCCAGTACTTC. This codes for CSVKTGGETQYF.

The V and J genes are TRBV11-2 and TRBJ2-6, with D unresolved. CDR1 is SGHAT and CDR2 is FQNNGV in the germline V gene. The CDR3 contains 12 residues. V was trimmed by 6 bases and J by 7 bases, leaving 7 bases between them. CDR3 in amino acids: CASSLAANVLTF. The CDR3 DNA sequence: TGTGCCAGCAGTTTGGCCGCCAACGTCCTGACTTTC.

The chain links TRBV4-3 to TRBJ2-5; the D gene is possibly TRBD2 (6 bases). The germline V gene has CDR1 LGHNA and CDR2 YSLEER. V shed 0 bases and J shed 2 bases, with 19 bases lying between them. This CDR3 spans 18 amino acids. CDR3 bases: TGCGCCAGCAGCCAAGATCGGGGACTGGGGACCCTACAAGAGACCCAGTACTTC. Translating it yields CASSQDRGLGTLQETQYF.

The chain uses TRBV30 and TRBJ1-2; perhaps TRBD1 as D (5 bases). The CDR3 extends over 14 amino acids. Trimming left V 1 base short and J 1 base short, with 10 bases between. From germline, CDR1 is GTSNPN and CDR2 SVGIG (reference sequence). In DNA, the CDR3 is TGTGCCTGGAGTGCCGACAGATATAACTATGGCTACACCTTC. Encoded protein: CAWSADRYNYGYTF.

The chain joins TRBV6-5 to TRBJ1-5, with 9 bases matching TRBD1. Looked up from germline, CDR1 is MNHEY and CDR2 is SVGAGI. The CDR3 has 14 residues. The V segment lost 6 bases and the J segment 3 bases; nucleotides outside the gene matches: 3. The CDR3 bases are TGTGCCAGCAGAGGGACAGGGCCCAATCAGCCCCAGCATTTT. Translation: CASRGTGPNQPQHF.

The chain joins TRBV5-4 to TRBJ2-5, with 12 bases matching TRBD1. The CDR3 runs 16 residues. J lost 5 bases, V lost 3 bases, and 8 bases had no gene match. The V gene's germline CDR1 is SGHNT and CDR2 YYREEE (reference sequence). The CDR3 region has the DNA TGTGCCAGCAGCTCCCCGGGACAGGGGGCGTGGGAGACCCAGTACTTC. Protein product: CASSSPGQGAWETQYF.

The gene calls are TRBV27 and TRBJ2-3, with D unclear. Germline V CDR1 and CDR2: MNHEY, SMNVEV (reference sequence). This CDR3 is 13 amino acids long. V lost 3 bases and J 4 bases, leaving 8 bases between the germline ends. The DNA for the CDR3 is TGTGCCAGCAGTTTGATCAGGTCAGATACGCAGTATTTT. Protein: CASSLIRSDTQYF.

This clone was seen only a few times. This chain connects TRBV5-1 to TRBJ1-1; 10 bases align to TRBD1. Trimming at V came to 4 bases and at J to 0 bases, leaving 3 bases not matched to a gene. CDR3 length: 15 amino acids. Germline V gene sequence: CDR1 SGHRS, CDR2 YFSETQ. The CDR3 coding sequence is TGCGCCAGCAGCGGGGGGACAGGGGTGAACACTGAAGCTTTCTTT. Protein sequence: CASSGGTGVNTEAFF.

This clone occurred a few times. This rearrangement joins TRBV5-6 to TRBJ2-7; 8 bases map to TRBD1. Trimming took 4 bases from V and 0 from J; bases not matched to a gene: 9. The CDR3 runs 16 residues. Germline-derived CDR1 and CDR2 are SGHDT and YYEEEE. Written as DNA, the CDR3 is TGTGCCAGCAGCCCCGACGCAGGGGGCCCCTCCTACGAGCAGTACTTC. Residues: CASSPDAGGPSYEQYF.

In regard to this clone: One end of the junction is discordant with germline, which a read error may explain. V gene TRBV7-7 combines with J gene TRBJ2-1, with 10 bases matching TRBD1. CDR1 is SSHAT, CDR2 FNYEAQ, per germline (reference sequence). This CDR3 region has 13 residues. CDR3 coding DNA: TGTGCTAGCAGCTCGGGACAGGGGAATGAGCAGTTCTTC. It is translated as CASSSGQGNEQFF. Full variable domain (remainder filled in from reference TRBV7-7 and TRBJ2-1): GAGVSQSPRYKVTKRGQDVTLRCDPISSHATLYWYQQALGQGPEFLTYFNYEAQPDKSGLPSDRFSAERPEGSISTLTIQRTEQRDSAMYRCASSSGQGNEQFFGPGTRLTVL.

The J gene is TRBJ2-3, the V gene TRBV5-1, with D perhaps TRBD1 (5 bases). CDR3 size: 13 residues. The germline V gene has CDR1 SGHRS and CDR2 YFSETQ. V gave up 4 bases and J gave up 5 bases, with 11 bases separating them. CDR3 loop: CASSTTAVDTQYF. The CDR3 DNA follows: TGCGCCAGCAGCACGACAGCTGTAGATACGCAGTATTTT.

The chain combines TRBV6-1 with TRBJ2-7, with TRBD1 matching over 7 bases. Germline V gene lookup returns CDR1 MNHNS and CDR2 SASEGT. Trimming at V came to 8 bases and at J to 4 bases, leaving 11 bases not matched to a gene. This CDR3 is 14 amino acids long. In DNA form, the CDR3 reads TGTGCCAGCTTCCTGGGACAGTATAGGTACGAGCAGTACTTC. Encoded protein: CASFLGQYRYEQYF.

CDR3 residues: CASSRGGLAGLDNEQFF. The CDR3, as DNA: TGTGCCAGTAGTAGGGGGGGACTAGCGGGGCTTGACAATGAGCAGTTCTTC. This chain connects TRBV19 to TRBJ2-1; the match to TRBD2 covers 13 bases. The CDR3 contains 17 residues. Germline V lookup: CDR1 LNHDA, CDR2 SQIVND (reference sequence). The J segment lost 5 bases and the V segment lost 4 bases, leaving 8 bases of the junction unmatched. Using reference TRBV19 and TRBJ2-1 for the parts outside the CDR3, the full variable domain is DGGITQSPKYLFRKEGQNVTLSCEQNLNHDAMYWYRQDPGQGLRLIYYSQIVNDFQKGDIAEGYSVSREKKESFPLTVTSAQKNPTAFYLCASSRGGLAGLDNEQFFGPGTRLTVL.

The table lists this clone with a count of one. This rearrangement joins TRBV14 to TRBJ2-3; D not certain. Germline CDR1 reads SGHDN; CDR2 reads FVKESK. There are 11 residues in the CDR3. V lost 2 bases and J lost 7, with 4 bases in between. DNA of the CDR3: TGTGCCAGCAGCCAATCTAATACGCAGTATTTT. It specifies CASSQSNTQYF.

J is TRBJ2-1 and V is TRBV28, with D maybe TRBD2 (7 bases). Germline lookup yields CDR1 MDHEN and CDR2 SYDVKM. V was trimmed by 2 bases and J by 2 bases, leaving 10 bases between them. The CDR3 spans 15 residues. The DNA for the CDR3 is TGTGCCAGCAGTTTACCGGGGGGCACCTACAATGAGCAGTTCTTC. This gives the protein CASSLPGGTYNEQFF.

V gene TRBV7-2 combines with J gene TRBJ1-1; 7 bases map to TRBD1. Trimming removed 6 bases from V and 1 base from J; junction bases left unmatched: 8. CDR1 and CDR2 from the germline V gene are SGHTA and FQGNSA. This CDR3 is built from 15 residues. DNA for the CDR3: TGTGCCAGCAGGCAAAGACAGGGCCAGAACACTGAAGCTTTCTTT. Its protein product is CASRQRQGQNTEAFF.

The CDR3 DNA follows: TGTGCCAGCCGCCTGACTAGCGGGAGGAACAATGAGCAGTTCTTC. As protein: CASRLTSGRNNEQFF. The rearrangement links TRBV28 to TRBJ2-1; TRBD2 matches 13 bases. Germline loops: CDR1 MDHEN, CDR2 SYDVKM. The CDR3 totals 15 residues. Unmatched junction bases numbered 6, after V lost 8 bases and J lost 5 bases.

V usage is TRBV30 and J usage is TRBJ2-2, with D possibly being TRBD2 (6 bases). V lost 3 bases and J lost 5, with 13 bases in between. Germline V gene sequence: CDR1 GTSNPN, CDR2 SVGIG (reference sequence). This CDR3 comprises 14 residues. This chain's CDR3 is CAWRLTGETGELFF. The DNA of the CDR3 is TGTGCCTGGAGGCTAACGGGGGAAACCGGGGAGCTGTTTTTT.

This clone was seen only a few times. The V gene is TRBV6-5, the J gene TRBJ1-6; D is uncertain. CDR3 size: 15 residues. V was trimmed by 8 bases and J by 6 bases, leaving 17 bases between them. Germline CDR1 reads MNHEY; CDR2 reads SVGAGI. The CDR3 sequence: CASSKGGNLNSPLHF. The CDR3, as DNA: TGTGCCAGCTCAAAAGGAGGCAATCTTAATTCACCCCTCCACTTT.